This T cell receptor beta chain was observed in a study of T cell repertoires in cytomegalovirus infection (dated by TCRdb to the late 2010s). Study-level background: Because public TCR beta signatures pointed to carriage of CMV infection together with the matching HLA type, the HLA type of each donor mattered for the analysis.

TCRdb records Illumina HiSeq 1500 as the sequencer. Using fastp trimming at Q25 and MiXCR clonotype assembly, TCRdb reanalyzed the public sequencing data and kept in-frame beta chains. When rows share a CDR3 protein, they turn into one entry using the most common DNA and genes. For this sample the table gives around 130,000 distinct CDR3 sequences, of which around 25% were detected only once. Roughly 33% of the sample is taken by the ten largest. About this clonotype: Its antigen specificity is not known. Nothing much larger sits one base from this clone, and base qualities are not available.

Overall study results and their limits: In both this cohort and an independent approximately 400-donor cohort, the cumulative frequency of public TCR beta family members distinguished carriers of CMV infection plus the relevant HLA type. The ex vivo response was dominated by HLA-C-restricted CMV-specific TCR beta clonotypes, which also provided the single most frequent clonotype in two of eight donors.

From its cysteine to its phenylalanine, the CDR3 spans 17 amino acids. The DNA shown is the 51-base CDR3, in frame from base 1. As encoded in the germline V gene, CDR1 is SGHTA while CDR2 is FQGNSA. Germline trimming: 1 base from V, 7 bases from J; junction bases outside gene matches: 9. The sequence links TRBV7-2 to TRBJ2-2; 10 of the junction bases match TRBD1. The TCR was taken from a human donor in good health (CMV status not recorded). Some clones in this sample may be carry-over from other donors' samples. Sequenced material: PBMCs, sequenced either directly or after in vitro stimulation (not recorded which). The sequenced DNA: TGTGCCAGCAGCTTAGTCTGGGACAGGGGAAAAGGCGGGGAGCTGTTTTTT. The encoded protein is CASSLVWDRGKGGELFF.